Sequencing of this T cell receptor beta chain was carried out in a study of CD8+CD57+ T cells in acquired aplastic anemia. Looking at the study overall: Roughly 3.1 ug was the average amount of DNA from sorted CD4+ and CD8+ cells.

Study results and caveats: Both patients and controls carried the same twenty-nine CD8+ CDR3 sequences.

The sequenced patients had an expansion of CD8+CD57+ cells seen by flow cytometry. Each of the patients presented with severe acquired aplastic anemia. TCR beta VDJ and CDR3 profiling used genomic DNA as template. TCRdb independently ran MiXCR on the reads; one entry per CDR3 protein. This table holds tens of thousands of distinct CDR3 sequences, less than 65% found once. There are 15 residues in the CDR3. J lost 2 bases, V lost 4 bases, and 5 bases had no gene match. Per germline, CDR1 SGHVS and CDR2 FQNEAQ. To note about this clonotype: Its antigen is not known.

The source of this sequence is a human donor with aplastic anemia. Sequencing input: sorted CD4+, CD8+, or CD8+CD57+ T cells (not recorded which) from PBMCs. V and J are TRBV7-8 and TRBJ2-7; 10 bases map to TRBD1. CDR3 sequence reads: CASSSPGQGTYEQYF. In nucleotides, the CDR3 is TGTGCCAGCAGCTCCCCGGGACAGGGGACCTACGAGCAGTACTTC.